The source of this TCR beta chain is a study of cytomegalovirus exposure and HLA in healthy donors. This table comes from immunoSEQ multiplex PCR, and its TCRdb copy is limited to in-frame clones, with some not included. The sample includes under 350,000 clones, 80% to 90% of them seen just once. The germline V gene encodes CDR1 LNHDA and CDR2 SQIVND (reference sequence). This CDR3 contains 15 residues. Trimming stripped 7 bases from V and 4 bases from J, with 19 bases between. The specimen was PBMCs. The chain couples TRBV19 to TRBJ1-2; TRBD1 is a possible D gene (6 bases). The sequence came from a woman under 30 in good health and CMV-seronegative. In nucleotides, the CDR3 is TGTGCCAGTACCCCTCTGGGGGGGCAGGTCTATGGCTACACCTTC. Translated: CASTPLGGQVYGYTF.